This T cell receptor (beta chain) was documented in a study of blood T cell repertoires in COVID-19. Generated by immunoSEQ multiplex PCR, the TCRdb table keeps only in-frame clones and is missing some. The table records approximately 290,000 clones, over 85% of them present only once. Looked up from germline, CDR1 is LNHDA and CDR2 is SQIVND (reference sequence). The CDR3 consists of 14 residues. The ends were cut back, 5 bases at V and 3 bases at J, with 12 bases in the middle. V is TRBV19 and J is TRBJ2-3; D not certain. This receptor was taken from a woman aged 30 to 39 with COVID-19, enrolled during active disease. Input material: peripheral blood. The CDR3 coding sequence is TGTGCCAGTAGTTCGGGTTATGGGACAGATACGCAGTATTTT. Translating gives CASSSGYGTDTQYF.